One and the same sample provided the 19 T cell receptor beta chains below, sequenced in a study of metastatic and nonmetastatic thyroid tumors. TCRdb re-analyzed the PCR reads using MiXCR. Among under 45,000 clones listed, less than 20% were seen once. Thyroid surgery was performed in patients who had received no treatment beforehand. The sample was tumor tissue. These receptors all come from a female donor with papillary thyroid cancer or a benign thyroid nodule (not recorded which). Some clones in this sample may be carry-over from other donors' samples.

V usage is TRBV20-1 and J usage is TRBJ1-1; maybe TRBD1 (6 bases). Germline CDR1 DFQATT, CDR2 SNEGSKA (reference sequence). Between the trimmed V and J ends, which lost 0 bases and 7 bases, there was a span of 18 bases. The CDR3 extends over 15 amino acids. CDR3 sequence: CSAREMGAGVDEAFF. CDR3 coding DNA: TGCAGTGCTAGAGAAATGGGAGCAGGGGTTGATGAAGCTTTCTTT.

This clone has a count of ten or more. V is TRBV7-6 and J is TRBJ2-2, with no clear D. The CDR3 loop spans 14 amino acids. The V gene lost 1 base and the J gene lost 6 bases, with 9 bases spanning the gap. Per the germline V gene, CDR1 is SGHVS and CDR2 is FNYEAQ. The CDR3 DNA reads TGTGCCAGCAGCTTAGAATCGGTTGCCGGGGAGCTGTTTTTT. Translated, it gives CASSLESVAGELFF.

This clone was seen many times. The chain links TRBV6-5 to TRBJ1-2, with a tentative D call TRBD1 (5 bases). The CDR3 totals 15 residues. V was shortened by 2 bases and J by 6 bases, with 16 bases between the two germline ends. The germline CDR1 and CDR2 sequences are MNHEY and SVGAGI. The CDR3 region is CASSYNQGLTHGYTF. In DNA form, the CDR3 reads TGTGCCAGCAGTTACAATCAGGGCCTCACACATGGCTACACCTTC.

Points on this clone: Sequence at one end of the junction differs from germline and may be a read error. V gene TRBV4-3 combines with J gene TRBJ1-2; D gene uncertain. Germline V lookup: CDR1 LGHNA, CDR2 YSLEER. This CDR3 is built from 14 residues. CDR3 in DNA: TGCGCCAGCAGCCAAGGGTTGTGGCCCTATGGCTACGCCTTC. This gives the protein CASSQGLWPYGYAF.

With regard to this clone: It may be a read error: a sequence one base away is much more abundant. The rearrangement links TRBV19 to TRBJ1-1; maybe TRBD1 (6 bases). The CDR3 has 14 residues. The germline gives CDR1 LNHDA, CDR2 SQIVND (reference sequence). The ends were cut back, 6 bases at V and 7 bases at J, with 18 bases in the middle. CDR3 loop: CASRTQGQHNEAFF. For the CDR3, the DNA is TGTGCCAGTAGGACACAGGGCCAGCACAATGAAGCTTTCTTT.

The rearrangement links TRBV3-1 to TRBJ1-2; the D is unclear. V lost 1 base and J 4 bases, leaving 16 bases between the germline ends. There are 16 residues in the CDR3. Germline V gene sequence: CDR1 LGHDT, CDR2 YNNKEL (reference sequence). DNA for the CDR3: TGTGCCAGCAGCCAAGGACCGGCCATAGGAAGCTATGGCTACACCTTC. Its protein product is CASSQGPAIGSYGYTF. The full variable domain, completed using reference TRBV3-1 and TRBJ1-2, is DTAVSQTPKYLVTQMGNDKSIKCEQNLGHDTMYWYKQDSKKFLKIMFSYNNKELIINETVPNRFSPKSPDKAHLNLHINSLELGDSAVYFCASSQGPAIGSYGYTFGSGTRLTVV.

This clone was counted at least ten times. The chain is built from TRBV18 and TRBJ2-7, with TRBD2 identical over 13 bases. Germline V gives CDR1 KGHSH, CDR2 LQKENI. This CDR3 has 18 residues. Trimming at V came to 5 bases and at J to 0 bases, leaving 10 bases not matched to a gene. CDR3 DNA sequence: TGTGCCAGCTCAGAAGGGACTAGCGGGAAGGAGGGCTCCTACGAGCAGTACTTC. Translating it yields CASSEGTSGKEGSYEQYF.

Concerning this clone itself: Relative to the germline gene, one junction end is altered; a read error may explain this. J is TRBJ1-2 and V is TRBV3-1, with D unresolved. The germline V gene encodes CDR1 LGHDT and CDR2 YNNKEL (reference sequence). The CDR3 sequence is 14 residues long. The CDR3: CTSRGNQRDYGYTF. CDR3 DNA: TGTACCAGCAGAGGGAACCAGAGGGACTATGGCTACACCTTC.

This clone was observed a handful of times. Likely a read error: the CDR3 ends without its conserved phenylalanine or tryptophan. CDR3 in amino acids: CASSLMDRPYGYTL. CDR3 DNA: TGTGCCAGCAGTCTGATGGACAGACCTTATGGATACACCTTA. This rearrangement joins TRBV6-2 or TRBV6-3 to TRBJ1-2; maybe TRBD1 (6 bases). The CDR3 is 14 amino acids. CDR1 MNHEY and CDR2 SVGEGT come from the germline V gene.

This clone showed up many times. The chain recombines TRBV9 with TRBJ1-2; D remains unclear. The CDR3 totals 14 residues. Per the germline V gene, CDR1 is SGDLS and CDR2 is YYNGEE. Trimming removed 4 bases at V and 7 bases at J, with 17 bases between. The CDR3 DNA follows: TGTGCCAGCAGCCCCTCAAAAGCCTTAGGTGGCTACACCTTC. It is translated as CASSPSKALGGYTF.

The sample holds many counts of this clone. The chain carries TRBV18 and TRBJ1-3; 7 bases align to TRBD1. The V segment lost 3 bases and the J segment 0 bases; nucleotides outside the gene matches: 11. The CDR3 is 18 amino acids. CDR1 is KGHSH and CDR2 is LQKENI in the germline V gene. The CDR3 sequence is CASSPKHQGQSSGNTIYF. The CDR3 bases are TGTGCCAGCTCACCCAAACACCAGGGACAGAGCTCTGGAAACACCATATATTTT.

This clone was seen many times. The chain employs TRBV12-3 or TRBV12-4 and TRBJ2-5; D is possibly TRBD2 (6 bases). Deletions cut 5 bases from V and 0 bases from J, with 16 bases between. This CDR3 comprises 16 residues. For the CDR3, the DNA is TGTGCCAGCAGTACTTGGAGGGTAGGCGACCAAGAGACCCAGTACTTC. This sequence encodes CASSTWRVGDQETQYF.

To note about this clone: A much larger clone lies a single base off, so this may be a read error. The chain recombines TRBV9 with TRBJ2-1; 7 nucleotides align to TRBD2. The germline V gene has CDR1 SGDLS and CDR2 YYNGEE. The trim removed 4 bases at V and 8 bases at J, leaving 9 bases unmatched. CDR3 size: 14 residues. The CDR3 region is CASSLTGRTDEQFF. The CDR3 coding sequence is TGTGCCAGCAGCTTGACCGGGAGGACTGATGAGCAGTTCTTC. Filled out from reference TRBV9 and TRBJ2-1, the complete variable domain reads DSGVTQTPKHLITATGQRVTLRCSPRSGDLSVYWYQQSLDQGLQFLIQYYNGEERAKGNILERFSAQQFPDLHSELNLSSLELGDSALYFCASSLTGRTDEQFFGPGTRLTVL.

This clone has ten or more counts. Distinct nucleotide sequences in the sample also encode this CDR3. This chain links TRBV13 with TRBJ2-7; 8 bases agree with TRBD2. The germline V gene encodes CDR1 PRHDT and CDR2 FYEKMQ (reference sequence). The CDR3 is made up of 14 amino acids. V lost 5 bases and J lost 2; bases outside the gene matches: 5. Here the CDR3 reads CASSPGRVAYEQYF. The DNA for the CDR3 is TGTGCCAGCAGCCCCGGGAGGGTGGCCTACGAGCAGTACTTC.

Many counts were recorded for this clone. This rearrangement joins TRBV20-1 to TRBJ1-1; tentatively, D is TRBD1 (6 bases). CDR1 is DFQATT and CDR2 is SNEGSKA in the germline V gene (reference sequence). CDR3 length: 16 amino acids. Deletions cut 6 bases from V and 1 base from J, with 21 bases between. CDR3 amino acids: CSARLGGALPNTEAFF. The CDR3 coding sequence is TGCAGTGCCAGATTGGGGGGGGCCCTTCCGAACACTGAAGCTTTCTTT.

Ten or more counts support this clone. This clone may be a read error of a much larger clone one base away. This chain links TRBV7-8 with TRBJ1-1; 7 positions agree with TRBD1. Germline assignment: CDR1 SGHVS and CDR2 FQNEAQ. There are 14 residues in the CDR3. CDR3 residues: CASGLDRDSTEAFF. The CDR3 nucleotides read TGTGCCAGCGGCTTAGATCGGGACAGTACTGAAGCTTTCTTT.

Concerning this clone: The germline gene is not matched at one end of the junction; a read error may be the cause. This chain links TRBV7-2 with TRBJ2-2; D might be TRBD2 (5 bases). This CDR3 is 15 amino acids long. Per the germline V gene, CDR1 is SGHTA and CDR2 is FQGNSA. The CDR3 region is CAISLGHPGTGELFF. The CDR3, as DNA: TGTGCCATCAGCTTAGGCCACCCGGGCACCGGGGAGCTTTTTTTT.

A word on this clone: Being one base from a much bigger clone, this may be a read error. The genes are TRBV25-1 and TRBJ2-3, with 9 bases lining up with TRBD2. Germline V gene sequence: CDR1 MGHDK, CDR2 SYGVNS. The CDR3 length is 17 residues. V trimming: 0 bases; J trimming: 5 bases; junction bases outside the gene matches: 9. The CDR3 DNA reads TGTGCCAGCAGTGAATATGGTAGCGGGAGCCCCCAAGATACGCAGTATTTT. Amino acid sequence: CASSEYGSGSPQDTQYF.

This clone turned up a few times. The gene calls are TRBV6-1 and TRBJ2-2; tentatively, D is TRBD1 or TRBD2 (7 bases each). The germline gives CDR1 MNHNS, CDR2 SASEGT. The CDR3 has 15 amino acids. Trimming took 6 bases from V and 1 from J, leaving 12 bases between them. The chain's CDR3 is CASRSGTENTGELFF. CDR3 DNA: TGTGCCAGCAGGAGCGGGACAGAGAACACCGGGGAGCTGTTTTTT.